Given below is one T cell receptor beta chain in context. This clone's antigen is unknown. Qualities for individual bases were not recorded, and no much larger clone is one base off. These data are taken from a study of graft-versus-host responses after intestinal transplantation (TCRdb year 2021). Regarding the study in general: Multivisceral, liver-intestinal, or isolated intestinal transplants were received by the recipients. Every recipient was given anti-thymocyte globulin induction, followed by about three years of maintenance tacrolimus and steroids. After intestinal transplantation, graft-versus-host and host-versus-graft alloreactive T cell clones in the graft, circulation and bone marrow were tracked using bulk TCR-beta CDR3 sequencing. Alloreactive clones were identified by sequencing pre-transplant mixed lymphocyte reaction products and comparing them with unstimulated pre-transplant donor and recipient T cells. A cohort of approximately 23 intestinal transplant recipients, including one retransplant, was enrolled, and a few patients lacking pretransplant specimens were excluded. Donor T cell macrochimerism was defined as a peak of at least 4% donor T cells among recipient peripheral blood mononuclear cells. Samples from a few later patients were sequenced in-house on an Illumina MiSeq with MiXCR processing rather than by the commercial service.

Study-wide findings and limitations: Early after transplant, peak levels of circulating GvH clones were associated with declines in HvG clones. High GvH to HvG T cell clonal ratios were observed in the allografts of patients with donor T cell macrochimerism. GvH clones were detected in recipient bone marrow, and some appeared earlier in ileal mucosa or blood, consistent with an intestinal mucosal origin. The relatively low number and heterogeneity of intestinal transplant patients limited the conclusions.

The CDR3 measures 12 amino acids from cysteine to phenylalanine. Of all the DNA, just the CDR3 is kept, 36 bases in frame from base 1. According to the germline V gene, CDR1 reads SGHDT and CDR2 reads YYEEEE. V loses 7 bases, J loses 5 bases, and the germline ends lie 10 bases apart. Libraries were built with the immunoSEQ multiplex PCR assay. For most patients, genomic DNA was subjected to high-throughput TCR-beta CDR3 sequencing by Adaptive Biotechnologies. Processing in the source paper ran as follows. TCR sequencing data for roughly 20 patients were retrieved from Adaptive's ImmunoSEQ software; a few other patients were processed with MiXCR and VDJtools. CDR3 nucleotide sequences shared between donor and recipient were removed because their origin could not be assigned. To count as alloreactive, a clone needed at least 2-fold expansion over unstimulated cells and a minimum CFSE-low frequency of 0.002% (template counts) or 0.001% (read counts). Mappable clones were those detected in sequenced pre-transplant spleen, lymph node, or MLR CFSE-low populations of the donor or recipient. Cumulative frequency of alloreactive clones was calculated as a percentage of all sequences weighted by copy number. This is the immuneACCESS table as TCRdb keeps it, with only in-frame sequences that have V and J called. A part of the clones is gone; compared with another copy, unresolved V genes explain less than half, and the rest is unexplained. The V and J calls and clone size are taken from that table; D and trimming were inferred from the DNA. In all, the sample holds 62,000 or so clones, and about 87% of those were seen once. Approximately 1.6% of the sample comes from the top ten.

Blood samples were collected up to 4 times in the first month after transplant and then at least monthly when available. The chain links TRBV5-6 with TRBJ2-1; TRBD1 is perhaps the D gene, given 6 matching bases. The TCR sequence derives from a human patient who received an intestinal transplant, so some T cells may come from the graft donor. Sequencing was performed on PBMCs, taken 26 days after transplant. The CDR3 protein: CASLTGNNEQFF. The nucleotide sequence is TGTGCCAGCCTGACAGGTAACAATGAGCAGTTCTTC.